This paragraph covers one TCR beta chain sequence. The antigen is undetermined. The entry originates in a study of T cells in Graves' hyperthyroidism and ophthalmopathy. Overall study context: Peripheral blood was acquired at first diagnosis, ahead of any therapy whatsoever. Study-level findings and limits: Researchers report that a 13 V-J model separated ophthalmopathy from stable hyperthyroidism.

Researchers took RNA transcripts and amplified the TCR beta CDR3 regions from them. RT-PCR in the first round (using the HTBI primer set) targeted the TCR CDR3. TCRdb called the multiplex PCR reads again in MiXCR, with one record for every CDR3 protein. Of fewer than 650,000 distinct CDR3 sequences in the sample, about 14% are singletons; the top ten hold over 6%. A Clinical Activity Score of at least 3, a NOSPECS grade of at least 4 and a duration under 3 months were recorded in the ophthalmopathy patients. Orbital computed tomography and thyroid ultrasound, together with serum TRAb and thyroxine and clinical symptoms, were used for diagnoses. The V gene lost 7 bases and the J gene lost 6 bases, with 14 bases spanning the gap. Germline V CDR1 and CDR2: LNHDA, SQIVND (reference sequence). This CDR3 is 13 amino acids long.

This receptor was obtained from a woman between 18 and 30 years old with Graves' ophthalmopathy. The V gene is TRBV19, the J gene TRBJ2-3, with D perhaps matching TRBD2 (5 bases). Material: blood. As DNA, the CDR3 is TGTGCCAGTACCCTAAACGGGATGGATACGCAGTATTTT. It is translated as CASTLNGMDTQYF.